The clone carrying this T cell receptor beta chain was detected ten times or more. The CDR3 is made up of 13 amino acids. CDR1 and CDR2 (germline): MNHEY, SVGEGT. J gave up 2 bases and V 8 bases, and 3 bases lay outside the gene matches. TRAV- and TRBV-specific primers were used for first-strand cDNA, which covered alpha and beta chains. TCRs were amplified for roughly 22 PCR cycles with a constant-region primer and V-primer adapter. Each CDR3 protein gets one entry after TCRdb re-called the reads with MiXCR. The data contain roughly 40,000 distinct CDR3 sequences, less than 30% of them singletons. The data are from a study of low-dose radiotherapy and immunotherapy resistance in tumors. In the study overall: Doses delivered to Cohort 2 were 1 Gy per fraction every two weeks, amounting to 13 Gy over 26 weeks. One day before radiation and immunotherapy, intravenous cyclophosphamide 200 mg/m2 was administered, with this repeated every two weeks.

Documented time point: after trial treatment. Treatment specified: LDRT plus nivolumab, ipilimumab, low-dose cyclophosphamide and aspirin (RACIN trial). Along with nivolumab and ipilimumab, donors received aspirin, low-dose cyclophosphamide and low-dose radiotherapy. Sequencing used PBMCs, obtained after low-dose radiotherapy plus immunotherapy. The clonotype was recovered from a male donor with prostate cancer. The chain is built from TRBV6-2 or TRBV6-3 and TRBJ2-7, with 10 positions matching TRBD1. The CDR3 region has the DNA TGTGCCAGCGGGACAGGGGTCGCCTACGAGCAGTACTTC. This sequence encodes CASGTGVAYEQYF.